The present entry profiles one TCR beta chain with its context. The antigen is unknown. Germline V gene data show CDR1 as SGHNT and CDR2 as YYREEE (reference sequence). V was cut by 1 base and J by 3 bases, with 11 bases left in between. The CDR3 length is 14 residues. This record belongs to a study of OX40 agonist ivuxolimab in advanced cancers. Study details: Across the patients, intravenous ivuxolimab was delivered every 2 weeks at 0.01 to 10 mg/kg. Dose-escalation patients had hepatocellular carcinoma, melanoma, renal cell or head and neck cancer. Of mixed ages from about 20 to 85 and averaging about 56 years, the group was about 80% male.

Sequencing was performed with immunoSEQ multiplex PCR; in TCRdb, only in-frame clones are kept and a portion is missing. Of under 50,000 clones listed, around 80% are singletons. Findings and caveats of the study: Blood T cells, both CD4+ and CD8+, expanded clonally by week 6 at 0.1 to 3.0 mg/kg.

V usage is TRBV5-4 and J usage is TRBJ2-7; no definite D call. This material consisted of CD4+ or CD8+ T cells sorted from blood, taken in a trial of the OX40 agonist ivuxolimab. The TCR comes from an adult with an advanced solid tumor such as melanoma, head and neck, liver or kidney cancer. CDR3 amino acids: CASSLLAVDYEQYF. In DNA, the CDR3 is TGTGCCAGCAGCTTGCTCGCGGTGGACTACGAGCAGTACTTC.